The rows below give T cell receptor beta chains drawn from one sample of a study of cytomegalovirus exposure and HLA in healthy donors. Some clones are missing from TCRdb's copy, which holds only in-frame ones; the method was immunoSEQ multiplex PCR. The sample shows under 200,000 clones, around 83% of them seen only once. Sequencing used PBMCs. The receptors originated from a man over 45 in good health and CMV-seropositive. Each CDR3 is given with its conserved first and last residue. The D gene is left open where the match is weak. Clone size is not always given. Where it is, it says once, few, many or a class for expanded clones.

v_call: TRBV10-3; clone_size: -; d_call: -; j_call: TRBJ2-1; cdr3_aa: CAISENKYNEQFF; cdr3_nt: TGTGCCATCAGTGAGAACAAATACAATGAGCAGTTCTTC
v_call: TRBV6-1; clone_size: -; d_call: -; j_call: TRBJ2-3; cdr3_aa: CATGRETSYTDTQYF; cdr3_nt: TGTGCCACCGGACGGGAAACAAGCTACACAGATACGCAGTATTTT
v_call: TRBV25-1; clone_size: -; d_call: TRBD1; j_call: TRBJ1-4; cdr3_aa: CASSEGQGWGEKLFF; cdr3_nt: TGTGCCAGCAGTGAGGGACAGGGATGGGGTGAAAAACTGTTTTTT
v_call: TRBV13; clone_size: -; d_call: -; j_call: TRBJ2-7; cdr3_aa: CASSLSGRGLPVLGEQYF; cdr3_nt: TGTGCCAGCAGCTTAAGTGGGCGGGGGCTCCCGGTTTTAGGCGAGCAGTACTTC
v_call: TRBV7-9; clone_size: -; d_call: -; j_call: TRBJ1-1; cdr3_aa: CASSSGDPEAFF; cdr3_nt: TGTGCCAGCAGCTCAGGGGACCCTGAAGCTTTCTTT
v_call: TRBV6-5; clone_size: -; d_call: -; j_call: TRBJ1-1; cdr3_aa: CASMRMNTEAFF; cdr3_nt: TGTGCCAGCATGAGGATGAACACTGAAGCTTTCTTT
v_call: TRBV7-8; clone_size: -; d_call: -; j_call: TRBJ2-1; cdr3_aa: CASSLGTDNEQFF; cdr3_nt: TGTGCCAGCAGCTTAGGAACAGACAATGAGCAGTTCTTC
v_call: TRBV9; clone_size: -; d_call: -; j_call: TRBJ2-5; cdr3_aa: CASSERGFGRETQYF; cdr3_nt: TGTGCCAGCAGCGAAAGGGGGTTCGGTCGAGAGACCCAGTACTTC
v_call: TRBV25-1; clone_size: -; d_call: -; j_call: TRBJ1-1; cdr3_aa: CASSPQAGVGRGNTEAFF; cdr3_nt: TGTGCCAGCAGCCCCCAGGCCGGGGTAGGGAGGGGAAACACTGAAGCTTTCTTT
v_call: TRBV29-1; clone_size: -; d_call: TRBD2; j_call: TRBJ2-7; cdr3_aa: CSVGTSGGYSYEQYF; cdr3_nt: TGCAGCGTTGGGACTAGCGGGGGATACTCCTACGAGCAGTACTTC
v_call: TRBV6-1; clone_size: once; d_call: TRBD1; j_call: TRBJ2-1; cdr3_aa: CASREGGRNEQFF; cdr3_nt: TGTGCCAGCAGGGAAGGGGGCCGCAATGAGCAGTTCTTC
v_call: TRBV5-5; clone_size: once; d_call: -; j_call: TRBJ1-1; cdr3_aa: CASSPRAGAGTEAFF; cdr3_nt: TGTGCCAGCAGCCCCAGAGCAGGGGCGGGCACTGAAGCTTTCTTT
v_call: TRBV19; clone_size: -; d_call: -; j_call: TRBJ1-2; cdr3_aa: CASTPTLANYGYTF; cdr3_nt: TGTGCCAGTACCCCGACCCTAGCTAACTATGGCTACACCTTC
v_call: TRBV5-1; clone_size: -; d_call: TRBD1; j_call: TRBJ2-7; cdr3_aa: CASSLEGTGYNYEQYF; cdr3_nt: TGCGCCAGCAGCTTGGAGGGGACAGGATACAACTACGAGCAGTACTTC
v_call: TRBV19; clone_size: -; d_call: TRBD2; j_call: TRBJ2-1; cdr3_aa: CASSRGTSGRLTKDEQFF; cdr3_nt: TGTGCCAGTAGTAGGGGGACTAGCGGGAGGCTCACTAAGGATGAGCAGTTCTTC
v_call: TRBV5-8; clone_size: -; d_call: TRBD1; j_call: TRBJ2-2; cdr3_aa: CASSWDRGAGELFF; cdr3_nt: TGTGCCAGCAGCTGGGACAGGGGGGCCGGGGAGCTGTTTTTT
v_call: TRBV5-1; clone_size: -; d_call: TRBD2; j_call: TRBJ2-7; cdr3_aa: CASSLGAGKSYEQYF; cdr3_nt: TGCGCCAGCAGCTTGGGAGCGGGGAAATCCTACGAGCAGTACTTC
v_call: TRBV4-1; clone_size: -; d_call: -; j_call: TRBJ2-7; cdr3_aa: CASSQVDRPQGLLYEQYF; cdr3_nt: TGCGCCAGCAGCCAAGTTGACAGGCCTCAAGGTCTCCTCTACGAGCAGTACTTC
v_call: TRBV5-4; clone_size: -; d_call: -; j_call: TRBJ2-5; cdr3_aa: CASSSGHSGETQYF; cdr3_nt: TGTGCCAGCAGCTCGGGACATAGTGGGGAGACCCAGTACTTC
v_call: TRBV19; clone_size: -; d_call: -; j_call: TRBJ2-1; cdr3_aa: CASSTLPSSVVYNEQFF; cdr3_nt: TGTGCCAGTAGCACTCTCCCATCTAGCGTAGTCTACAATGAGCAGTTCTTC
v_call: TRBV7-3; clone_size: -; d_call: -; j_call: TRBJ1-1; cdr3_aa: CASSWTVSTEAFF; cdr3_nt: TGTGCCAGCAGCTGGACAGTAAGCACTGAAGCTTTCTTT
v_call: TRBV7-9; clone_size: -; d_call: -; j_call: TRBJ1-4; cdr3_aa: CASSPGGYEKLFF; cdr3_nt: TGTGCCAGCAGCCCCGGAGGCTATGAAAAACTGTTTTTT
v_call: TRBV27; clone_size: few; d_call: -; j_call: TRBJ2-7; cdr3_aa: CASRHYRDGIYEQYF; cdr3_nt: TGTGCCAGCAGGCACTACAGGGATGGGATCTACGAGCAGTACTTC
v_call: TRBV11-3; clone_size: -; d_call: TRBD2; j_call: TRBJ2-1; cdr3_aa: CASSSRLAPEQFF; cdr3_nt: TGTGCCAGCAGCTCCCGACTAGCCCCTGAGCAGTTCTTC
v_call: TRBV6-6; clone_size: -; d_call: -; j_call: TRBJ2-3; cdr3_aa: CASRQGGDTQYF; cdr3_nt: TGTGCCAGCCGACAGGGAGGAGATACGCAGTATTTT
v_call: TRBV5-1; clone_size: -; d_call: TRBD1; j_call: TRBJ2-3; cdr3_aa: CASSITGVTDTQYF; cdr3_nt: TGCGCCAGCAGCATCACAGGGGTCACAGATACGCAGTATTTT
v_call: TRBV6-5; clone_size: -; d_call: -; j_call: TRBJ1-1; cdr3_aa: CASSIQKRRNTEAFF; cdr3_nt: TGTGCCAGCAGCATTCAAAAGAGGAGGAACACTGAAGCTTTCTTT
v_call: TRBV27; clone_size: -; d_call: TRBD1; j_call: TRBJ2-7; cdr3_aa: CASSLSWDSSSYEQYF; cdr3_nt: TGTGCCAGCAGTTTATCGTGGGACAGTAGCTCCTACGAGCAGTACTTC
v_call: TRBV7-9; clone_size: -; d_call: -; j_call: TRBJ2-6; cdr3_aa: CASSQGQRLSGANVLTF; cdr3_nt: TGTGCCAGCAGCCAAGGACAGCGCCTCTCTGGGGCCAACGTCCTGACTTTC
v_call: TRBV6-1; clone_size: -; d_call: -; j_call: TRBJ1-2; cdr3_aa: CASSEGESRTSWVYGYTF; cdr3_nt: TGTGCCAGCAGTGAAGGGGAGTCCAGGACCTCTTGGGTCTATGGCTACACCTTC
v_call: TRBV29-1; clone_size: -; d_call: -; j_call: TRBJ2-1; cdr3_aa: CSVVGAEQFF; cdr3_nt: TGCAGCGTTGTCGGAGCGGAGCAGTTCTTC
v_call: TRBV29-1; clone_size: -; d_call: -; j_call: TRBJ2-5; cdr3_aa: CSVTDSMEETQYF; cdr3_nt: TGCAGCGTTACCGACAGTATGGAAGAGACCCAGTACTTC
v_call: TRBV30; clone_size: -; d_call: -; j_call: TRBJ1-5; cdr3_aa: CAWSVLGPNQPQHF; cdr3_nt: TGTGCCTGGAGTGTATTGGGGCCCAATCAGCCCCAGCATTTT